These T cell receptor beta chains were read from a single sample in a study of early T cells in non-severe SARS-CoV-2 infection. TCRdb recomputed calls from the 5' RACE reads with MiXCR, one row per CDR3 protein. The table shows around 67,000 distinct CDR3 sequences, with roughly 12% occurring only once. The sequencing input was whole blood. These receptors originate from an adult who was a healthcare worker with PCR-confirmed SARS-CoV-2 infection or an uninfected control (not recorded which). Both conserved end residues are part of each CDR3. For some rows the clone size is stated as once, few or many, or as a class when expanded; others skip it.

j_gene	abundance	v_gene	CDR3aa
TRBJ1-1	many	TRBV29-1	CSVEEARSGPEAFF
TRBJ2-7	.	TRBV3-1	CASSTYYEQYF
TRBJ1-4	many	TRBV7-3	CASSLRRGREKLFF
TRBJ2-7	many	TRBV10-3	CAISSRSYEQYF
TRBJ2-5	many	TRBV20-1	CSARDGGLAGVGAETQYF
TRBJ1-6	few	TRBV12-3/TRBV12-4	CASSFWDRASPLHF
TRBJ2-1	many	TRBV15	CATSGALAGGNEQFF
TRBJ2-7	few	TRBV7-2	CASSLGDYEQYF
TRBJ1-2	many	TRBV6-5	CASSSLDSLYGYTF
TRBJ1-1	.	TRBV6-5	CASTLGLYTEAFF
TRBJ2-3	many	TRBV19	CASSFEGVYQYF
TRBJ2-7	many	TRBV11-2	CASSLVAGGYEQYF
TRBJ1-1	few	TRBV6-1	CASSPGISWGYTEAFF
TRBJ1-2	.	TRBV29-1	CSVEEGRRNGYTF
TRBJ2-3	many	TRBV12-3/TRBV12-4	CASTGTGVTDTQYF
TRBJ1-1	few	TRBV20-1	CSAREQGMNTEAFF
TRBJ1-2	.	TRBV7-3	CASSFTDNYGYTF
TRBJ2-1	many	TRBV10-2	CASSESRTGGGEQFF
TRBJ2-1	many	TRBV11-3	CASSLVGEVRPEQFF
TRBJ1-6	.	TRBV7-8	CASSRRGAGNSPLHF
TRBJ1-1	.	TRBV2	CASIPGPKEAFF
TRBJ2-1	few	TRBV11-3	CASSSYQEGTGQFF
TRBJ2-3	many	TRBV5-1	CASSERWTDTQYF
TRBJ2-2	many	TRBV6-2/TRBV6-3	CASSLTDPPGTGELFF
TRBJ2-4	few	TRBV12-3/TRBV12-4	CASSFNNIAKNIQYF
TRBJ2-1	many	TRBV6-5	CASSWGTKRAFSYNEQFF
TRBJ1-4	many	TRBV10-3	CAISESDRGAEKLFF
TRBJ2-5	many	TRBV28	CASSTAGTQYF
TRBJ2-3	few	TRBV7-9	CASSFRVTDTQYF
TRBJ1-6	many	TRBV10-2	CASSDWGNSPLHF
TRBJ2-1	.	TRBV18	CASSPLPGTGNNEQFF
TRBJ2-6	many	TRBV2	CASSSYRGGANVLTF
TRBJ2-7	many	TRBV29-1	CSVLGIYEQYF
TRBJ2-3	many	TRBV27	CASSLEGANTQYF
TRBJ2-1	many	TRBV29-1	CSVEGGINPEEQFF
TRBJ2-3	many	TRBV7-9	CASSLARDTDTQYF
TRBJ2-1	few	TRBV5-1	CASSKTGGSYNEQFF
TRBJ2-3	many	TRBV20-1	CSARAGAYTDTQYF
TRBJ2-5	many	TRBV7-8	CASSLGSGTGGQETQYF
TRBJ1-1	few	TRBV7-9	CASSPPGTPNTEAFF
TRBJ2-1	.	TRBV5-1	CASSPRQGGSEQFF
TRBJ2-7	many	TRBV7-8	CASSLVGLAGVEQYF
TRBJ1-1	many	TRBV18	CASSHEQGAAEAFF
TRBJ2-7	once	TRBV7-9	CASSSSSGSFRDEQYF
TRBJ2-7	few	TRBV11-2	CASSSGTGWYEQYF
TRBJ1-4	many	TRBV7-6	CASSSGQPGEKLFF